The present T cell receptor beta chain was sequenced within a study of post-analysis software for immune sequencing data. This clonotype was counted between two and nine times. Its cognate antigen is unknown. Study-level findings and limits: In patients, TRBV5-6, TRBV5-1 and TRBV20-1 belonged to roughly 5 TRBV segments found more frequently than in controls. F measure grouped same-batch samples tightly together.

The authors incorporated unique molecular identifiers into the TCR beta cDNA libraries. One entry per CDR3 protein results from TCRdb running MiXCR on the PCR reads. The sample lists roughly 730,000 distinct CDR3 sequences; 25% to 30% were seen once. The length of the CDR3 is 18 residues. Per germline, CDR1 MDHEN and CDR2 SYDVKM. V was cut by 5 bases and J by 6 bases, with 26 bases left in between. The clonotype comes from a girl aged 10-17 years with multiple sclerosis. This chain connects TRBV28 to TRBJ2-4; possible D gene TRBD2, 6 bases. The source material was blood. CDR3 coding DNA: TGTGCCAGCAGTGACATAAACGTGGGGCGGGAAAGGGGAAACATTCAGTACTTC. Amino acid sequence: CASSDINVGRERGNIQYF.